This is a list of T cell receptor beta chains from one sample in a study of blood T cell repertoires in COVID-19. Profiling relied on immunoSEQ multiplex PCR, and the TCRdb table lists in-frame clones only, not all of them. The sample records tens of thousands of clones, 90% being singletons. What was sequenced was peripheral blood. The receptors stem from a woman of 80 years or more with acute or convalescent COVID-19. Each CDR3 is given with its conserved first and last residue. The D gene is left open where the match is weak. A clone size is listed for some rows: how often the clone was seen (once, few, many), or a class if it is expanded.

clone_size,d_call,j_call,v_call,cdr3_aa,cdr3_nt
NA,NA,TRBJ1-2,TRBV4-2,CASSQGPTFDYGYTF,TGTGCCAGCAGCCAGGGGCCGACCTTCGACTATGGCTACACCTTC
NA,NA,TRBJ1-2,TRBV6-2/TRBV6-3,CASSYSGAKDGYTF,TGTGCCAGCAGTTATAGTGGGGCAAAGGATGGCTACACCTTC
once,NA,TRBJ1-3,TRBV2,CASSEWGSSLGNTIYF,TGTGCCAGCAGTGAGTGGGGCTCCTCTCTAGGAAACACCATATATTTT
NA,TRBD2,TRBJ2-1,TRBV9,CASSIAGEANEQFF,TGTGCCAGCAGCATAGCGGGAGAGGCCAATGAGCAGTTCTTC
NA,TRBD2,TRBJ2-1,TRBV9,CASSVAGDRGGQNEQFF,TGTGCCAGCAGCGTAGCGGGAGATCGGGGGGGCCAAAATGAGCAGTTCTTC
once,TRBD1,TRBJ2-7,TRBV4-3,CASSQDPRQGFYEQYF,TGCGCCAGCAGCCAAGATCCTAGACAGGGATTCTACGAGCAGTACTTC
NA,TRBD2,TRBJ2-3,TRBV5-1,CASSLAGGRGDTQYF,TGCGCCAGCAGCTTAGCGGGGGGGCGTGGGGATACGCAGTATTTT
NA,NA,TRBJ2-2,TRBV7-9,CASSMGGQNTGELFF,TGTGCCAGCAGCATGGGGGGTCAGAACACCGGGGAGCTGTTTTTT
NA,NA,TRBJ2-5,TRBV27,CASSNTGWGHETQYF,TGTGCCAGCAGCAATACCGGTTGGGGGCACGAGACCCAGTACTTC
NA,TRBD2,TRBJ2-1,TRBV18,CASSRLAGDYNEQFF,TGTGCCAGCTCAAGACTAGCGGGGGATTACAATGAGCAGTTCTTC
NA,TRBD2,TRBJ2-2,TRBV28,CASSDNAGGRTGELFF,TGTGCCAGCAGCGACAACGCGGGAGGTCGGACCGGGGAGCTGTTTTTT
few,TRBD1,TRBJ2-7,TRBV7-2,CASSIHGTGYYEQYF,TGTGCCAGCAGCATCCATGGGACAGGGTACTACGAGCAGTACTTC
NA,TRBD1,TRBJ2-3,TRBV5-4,CASTLQGGTDTQYF,TGTGCCAGCACCTTACAGGGGGGCACAGATACGCAGTATTTT
NA,TRBD2,TRBJ2-1,TRBV7-3,CASSPSRLASYNEQFF,TGTGCCAGCAGCCCAAGCCGACTAGCTTCCTACAATGAGCAGTTCTTC
NA,TRBD1,TRBJ1-3,TRBV2,CASKGRTGGNTIYF,TGTGCCAGCAAGGGTCGGACAGGGGGTAACACCATATATTTT
NA,TRBD2,TRBJ2-1,TRBV18,CASSLGTIHNEQFF,TGTGCCAGCTCACTGGGGACTATACACAATGAGCAGTTCTTC
NA,TRBD1,TRBJ1-6,TRBV2,CASSEQGGGNSPLHF,TGTGCCAGCAGTGAGCAGGGGGGAGGCAATTCACCCCTCCACTTT
NA,NA,TRBJ2-7,TRBV7-9,CASSPGTFYEQYF,TGTGCCAGCAGCCCCGGGACTTTCTACGAGCAGTACTTC
once,NA,TRBJ1-3,TRBV11-2,CASSLFSKPHSGNTIYF,TGTGCCAGCAGCTTATTTTCGAAGCCGCACTCTGGAAACACCATATATTTT
NA,NA,TRBJ2-7,TRBV19,CASSLRQDHFRRDEQYF,TGTGCCAGTAGTCTCAGACAGGACCATTTCCGACGGGACGAGCAGTACTTC
NA,TRBD2,TRBJ2-3,TRBV7-3,CASSTRTSGRTDTQYF,TGTGCCAGCAGCACAAGGACTAGCGGGCGCACAGATACGCAGTATTTT
NA,NA,TRBJ1-5,TRBV6-1,CASSDYRDNQPQHF,TGTGCCAGCAGTGATTACAGGGACAATCAGCCCCAGCATTTT
NA,TRBD1,TRBJ2-2,TRBV3-1/TRBV3-2,CASSQAPGQGNTGELFF,TGTGCCAGCAGCCAAGCACCGGGACAGGGAAACACCGGGGAGCTGTTTTTT
once,TRBD2,TRBJ2-3,TRBV4-1,CASSLGSGGTDTQYF,TGCGCCAGCAGCCTCGGAAGCGGGGGCACAGATACGCAGTATTTT
NA,TRBD1,TRBJ2-3,TRBV7-3,CASSAHTGVDTQYF,TGTGCCAGCAGCGCACACACAGGGGTCGATACGCAGTATTTT
NA,NA,TRBJ2-1,TRBV10-2,CASSQLADYNEQFF,TGCGCCAGCAGTCAACTAGCAGACTACAATGAGCAGTTCTTC
NA,NA,TRBJ1-1,TRBV5-1,CASSFDGGMGVVNTEAFF,TGCGCCAGCAGCTTCGACGGAGGGATGGGAGTAGTGAACACTGAAGCTTTCTTT
NA,NA,TRBJ2-5,TRBV3-1/TRBV3-2,CASSRPGGTQYF,TGTGCCAGCAGCCGGCCAGGTGGGACCCAGTACTTC
NA,NA,TRBJ2-1,TRBV2,CASSEYVGDNEQFF,TGTGCCAGCAGTGAATATGTGGGAGATAATGAGCAGTTCTTC
NA,NA,TRBJ2-7,TRBV28,CASRLSGSYEQYF,TGTGCCAGCAGACTAAGCGGCTCCTACGAGCAGTACTTC
once,NA,TRBJ2-7,TRBV7-9,CASRVGQFPYEQYF,TGTGCCAGCAGGGTAGGACAGTTCCCTTACGAGCAGTACTTC
NA,TRBD1,TRBJ2-7,TRBV18,CASSPGTGGEQYF,TGTGCCAGCTCCCCAGGGACAGGCGGCGAGCAGTACTTC
NA,NA,TRBJ2-1,TRBV9,CASSVRGKDNEQFF,TGTGCCAGCAGCGTACGCGGCAAAGACAATGAGCAGTTCTTC
NA,NA,TRBJ2-7,TRBV5-6,CASSASYEQYF,TGTGCCAGCAGCGCGAGCTACGAGCAGTACTTC
once,TRBD2,TRBJ2-1,TRBV11-3,CASSSSSLAGGPVYEQFF,TGTGCCAGCAGCTCCTCCTCCTTAGCGGGAGGGCCGGTCTATGAGCAGTTCTTC
NA,TRBD2,TRBJ2-1,TRBV5-6,CASSVPGTRYNEQFF,TGTGCCAGCAGCGTCCCCGGGACTAGGTACAATGAGCAGTTCTTC
NA,NA,TRBJ1-5,TRBV18,CASSPANQPQHF,TGTGCCAGCTCACCGGCCAATCAGCCCCAGCATTTT
NA,TRBD1,TRBJ2-3,TRBV19,CASSIGGQGRDTQYF,TGTGCCAGTAGTATAGGCGGACAGGGTAGAGATACGCAGTATTTT
NA,TRBD2,TRBJ2-3,TRBV10-1,CATSRLATHTDTQYF,TGCGCCACTTCCCGACTAGCAACCCACACAGATACGCAGTATTTT
NA,NA,TRBJ1-2,TRBV2,CASSAINYGYTF,TGTGCCAGCAGTGCCATTAACTATGGCTACACCTTC
NA,NA,TRBJ2-5,TRBV9,CASSVAGGTGRETQYF,TGTGCCAGCAGCGTAGCAGGCGGAACGGGAAGGGAGACCCAGTACTTC
NA,NA,TRBJ1-4,TRBV19,CASRTGTNEKLFF,TGTGCCAGTAGGACAGGCACAAATGAAAAACTGTTTTTT
NA,NA,TRBJ1-3,TRBV12-3/TRBV12-4,CASSLGQRNTIYF,TGTGCCAGCAGTTTAGGGCAGCGGAACACCATATATTTT
once,NA,TRBJ1-5,TRBV9,CASSVDGQSNQPQHF,TGTGCCAGCAGCGTAGATGGGCAGAGCAATCAGCCCCAGCATTTT
NA,TRBD1,TRBJ1-1,TRBV28,CASSQGGDTEAFF,TGTGCCAGCAGCCAGGGGGGTGACACTGAAGCTTTCTTT
NA,NA,TRBJ1-2,TRBV10-3,CAISHGQLYGYTF,TGTGCCATCAGTCACGGACAGCTCTATGGCTACACCTTC
NA,NA,TRBJ1-1,TRBV10-3,CAIRPGQQPNTEAFF,TGTGCCATCAGACCTGGACAGCAACCGAACACTGAAGCTTTCTTT
NA,NA,TRBJ1-2,TRBV27,CASSLQGIYGYTF,TGTGCCAGCAGTCTACAGGGTATCTATGGCTACACCTTC
NA,TRBD1,TRBJ1-6,TRBV4-2,CASMGQRNSPLHF,TGTGCCAGCATGGGACAGCGGAATTCACCCCTCCACTTT
NA,TRBD1,TRBJ2-3,TRBV25-1,CASRQGARDTQYF,TGTGCCAGCAGACAGGGGGCCAGGGATACGCAGTATTTT
NA,TRBD2,TRBJ2-5,TRBV19,CASSIGRGEETQYF,TGTGCCAGTAGTATAGGGCGGGGGGAAGAGACCCAGTACTTC
NA,TRBD1,TRBJ2-7,TRBV3-1/TRBV3-2,CASSLGTGGTYEQYF,TGTGCCAGCAGCCTCGGGACAGGGGGCACGTACGAGCAGTACTTC
NA,TRBD1,TRBJ1-4,TRBV7-9,CASSTQGPTGGQNEKLFF,TGTGCCAGCAGCACCCAGGGCCCCACAGGGGGCCAAAATGAAAAACTGTTTTTT
NA,NA,TRBJ1-4,TRBV6-5,CASRQGTTTNEKLFF,TGTGCCAGCAGGCAGGGTACCACAACTAATGAAAAACTGTTTTTT
NA,NA,TRBJ1-1,TRBV9,CASSAMNSAEAFF,TGTGCCAGCAGCGCCATGAATTCGGCTGAAGCTTTCTTT
once,NA,TRBJ2-1,TRBV20-1,CSASDVYNEQFF,TGCAGTGCCAGTGACGTCTACAATGAGCAGTTCTTC
NA,NA,TRBJ2-7,TRBV5-5,CASSLASVYEQYF,TGTGCCAGCAGCTTAGCTTCGGTCTACGAGCAGTACTTC
NA,NA,TRBJ2-7,TRBV25-1,CASNLLGRAYEQYF,TGTGCCAGCAACCTCCTGGGCAGGGCCTACGAGCAGTACTTC
NA,NA,TRBJ1-2,TRBV6-5,CASSTQTGDGYTF,TGTGCCAGCAGTACTCAGACAGGCGATGGCTACACCTTC
NA,NA,TRBJ1-2,TRBV7-3,CASSPDRNYGYTF,TGTGCCAGCAGCCCCGACAGAAACTATGGCTACACCTTC